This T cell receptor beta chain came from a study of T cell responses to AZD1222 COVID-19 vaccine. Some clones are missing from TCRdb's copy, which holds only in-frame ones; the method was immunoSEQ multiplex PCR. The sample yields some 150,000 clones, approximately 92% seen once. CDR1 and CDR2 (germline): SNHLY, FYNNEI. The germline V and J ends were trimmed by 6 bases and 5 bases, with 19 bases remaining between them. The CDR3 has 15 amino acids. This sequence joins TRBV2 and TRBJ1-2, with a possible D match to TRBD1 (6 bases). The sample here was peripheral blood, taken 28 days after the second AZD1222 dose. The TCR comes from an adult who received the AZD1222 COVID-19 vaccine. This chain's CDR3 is CASRRAGETMYGYTF. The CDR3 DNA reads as TGTGCCAGCAGAAGGGCAGGGGAAACTATGTATGGCTACACCTTC.